Below are 10 T cell receptor beta chains sequenced from a single sample in a study of PD-L1 blockade in urothelial cancer. The assay was immunoSEQ multiplex PCR, and TCRdb's table has in-frame clones only and misses some. The repertoire holds fewer than 25,000 clones, with around 88% as singletons. Material: PBMCs, obtained around atezolizumab (anti-PD-L1) treatment. The receptor source for this set is a man aged 45-60 years with urothelial cancer.

This clone was observed a few times. The chain links TRBV6-5 to TRBJ2-3; TRBD2 aligns across 10 bases. Unmatched junction bases numbered 1, after V lost 2 bases and J lost 2 bases. CDR3 length: 15 residues. Germline CDR1 MNHEY, CDR2 SVGAGI. The CDR3 is CASSYSGGATDTQYF. For the CDR3, the DNA is TGTGCCAGCAGTTACAGCGGGGGGGCCACAGATACGCAGTATTTT.

This chain uses TRBV15 with TRBJ2-7; 10 bases match TRBD2. Germline CDR1 is LNHNV and CDR2 is YYDKDF (reference sequence). J was trimmed by 5 bases and V by 1 base; bases with no gene match: 5. This CDR3 is built from 15 residues. The CDR3 here is CATSRVAGGSNEQYF. The CDR3, as DNA: TGTGCCACCAGCAGAGTAGCGGGAGGATCCAACGAGCAGTACTTC. Complete variable domain (other parts from reference TRBV15 and TRBJ2-7): DAMVIQNPRYQVTQFGKPVTLSCSQTLNHNVMYWYQQKSSQAPKLLFHYYDKDFNNEADTPDNFQSRRPNTSFCFLDIRSPGLGDTAMYLCATSRVAGGSNEQYFGPGTRLTVT.

The CDR3 nucleotides are TGTGCCAGCAGCTTGGGACGGGACAGGGGAGGTTCGGAGCAGTACTTC. Translation: CASSLGRDRGGSEQYF. J is TRBJ2-7 and V is TRBV5-4; 10 bases are shared with TRBD1. In germline, CDR1 is SGHNT, CDR2 YYREEE (reference sequence). V gave up 0 bases and J gave up 7 bases; unmatched junction bases: 10. This CDR3 spans 16 amino acids. The full variable domain, its missing parts supplied by reference TRBV5-4 and TRBJ2-7, is ETGVTQSPTHLIKTRGQQVTLRCSSQSGHNTVSWYQQALGQGPQFIFQYYREEENGRGNFPPRFSGLQFPNYSSELNVNALELDDSALYLCASSLGRDRGGSEQYFGPGTRLTVT.

The chain carries TRBV5-4 and TRBJ1-1; D is ambiguous. The CDR3 is 13 residues long. Per germline, CDR1 SGHNT and CDR2 YYREEE (reference sequence). Trimming pared 7 bases from V and 4 bases from J, leaving 14 bases between. CDR3 DNA: TGTGCCAGCGAGGGTCCCCGAAGCACTGAAGCTTTCTTT. Translated, it gives CASEGPRSTEAFF.

This clone has a handful of counts. The chain uses TRBV6-5 and TRBJ2-6; unclear D gene. The CDR3 is 15 residues long. CDR1 is MNHEY, CDR2 SVGAGI, per germline. The V and J ends lost 6 bases and 0 bases respectively, with 9 bases between them. The CDR3 bases are TGTGCCAGCAGGTCACAGATCTCTGGGGCCAACGTCCTGACTTTC. Translated, it gives CASRSQISGANVLTF.

The gene calls are TRBV2 and TRBJ2-1; D not certain. This CDR3 has 11 residues. V shed 5 bases and J shed 6 bases, with 5 bases lying between them. Germline CDR1 is SNHLY and CDR2 is FYNNEI. The CDR3 bases are TGTGCCAGCAGTCCTATCAATGAGCAGTTCTTC. This gives the protein CASSPINEQFF.

The chain employs TRBV11-3 and TRBJ2-2; D remains unclear. Germline V lookup: CDR1 SGHNT, CDR2 YENEEA. This CDR3 is 11 amino acids long. V was shortened by 6 bases and J by 6 bases, with 5 bases between the two germline ends. CDR3 nucleotides: TGTGCCAGCAGACAGTCCGGGGAGCTGTTTTTT. It codes for CASRQSGELFF.

V usage is TRBV27 and J usage is TRBJ1-5, with a tentative D call TRBD1 (5 bases). CDR1 MNHEY and CDR2 SMNVEV come from the germline V gene (reference sequence). V lost 0 bases, J lost 2 bases, and 14 bases lay in between. The CDR3 contains 17 residues. The chain's CDR3 is CASSLSPWQGGNQPQHF. CDR3 sequence (DNA): TGTGCCAGCAGTTTATCGCCATGGCAGGGTGGCAATCAGCCCCAGCATTTT.

The chain is built from TRBV27 and TRBJ2-7; perhaps TRBD1 as D (5 bases). Trimming took off 6 bases at V and 2 bases at J, with 11 bases between the two ends. Looked up from germline, CDR1 is MNHEY and CDR2 is SMNVEV (reference sequence). The CDR3 is 13 residues long. Here the CDR3 DNA reads TGTGCCAGCAGACGCAGGGCGACCTACGAGCAGTACTTC. This translates into CASRRRATYEQYF.

V gene TRBV6-5 combines with J gene TRBJ2-7; the match to TRBD2 covers 9 bases. This CDR3 spans 15 amino acids. With V trimmed by 2 bases and J by 2 bases, 4 bases remained unmatched. Germline CDR1 and CDR2: MNHEY and SVGAGI. The CDR3 nucleotides are TGTGCCAGCAGTTACGTGACTAGCGGAACCTACGAGCAGTACTTC. As protein: CASSYVTSGTYEQYF.